This TCR beta chain was obtained from a study of T cell responses to AZD1222 COVID-19 vaccine (dated by TCRdb to the early 2020s). For the study in its entirety: A total of 230 to 250 trial participants underwent TCR sequencing, of whom approximately 200 had received two doses of AZD1222 and 26 had received two doses of the MenACWY control vaccine. Trial participants were enrolled into age subgroups of 18-55, 56-69 and 70-plus years, which contained about 150, 28 and 57 TCR-sequenced participants, respectively. Here is what the overall study found, with its caveats: Participants were mostly white British, with more females than males. The authors suggested clonal diversity may have been underestimated. After two AZD1222 doses, both the breadth and the depth of spike-specific TCRs were significantly higher than at day 0 and than in MenACWY recipients. Epitopes outside the regions mutated in the B.1.351 and B.1.1.7 variants were reportedly recognized by nearly half of the unique spike-specific TCRs. Vaccine-associated CD4 TCRs spanned the whole spike protein, with dominant responses in regions 160-218 and 743-854. Only a handful of AZD1222 recipients were SARS-CoV-2 seropositive at baseline, limiting conclusions about previously exposed vaccinees. In the small 56-69-year group, the increase in depth fell short of significance, most likely because of low power. Because no samples from the day 14 peak response were available, repertoires could be characterized only after the peak T cell response.

The CDR3 regions of human TCRbeta chains were subjected to immunosequencing. As for how the authors treated the data: TCRs in the repertoires were compared against a reference library of SARS-CoV-2-specific TCRs that had been generated with the MIRA antigen-specificity platform. Breadth was defined as the fraction of unique TCRs that were SARS-CoV-2-associated, and depth was defined as the fraction of total T cells that were SARS-CoV-2-associated. Each spike-specific TCR was assigned to its reactive spike region and to a CD4 or CD8 class using the MIRA data. Log10-transformed breadth and depth values were compared by one-way ANOVA with Sidak's multiple comparisons tests. The table comes from immuneACCESS by way of TCRdb, which keeps in-frame sequences with V and J called. Part of the clones is missing from these tables; in studies checked, under half for an unresolved V gene and the rest for unknown reasons. That table gives V, J and clone size, and the DNA gave D and trimming. This sample holds 150,000 to 200,000 clones; just under 90% were observed only once. The ten top clones hold 3.5% to 5.5% of the sample.

As for this clone: Its antigen is currently not known. Nothing much larger sits one base from this clone, and base qualities are not available.

The time point tag for this specimen amounts to: about 28 days (+/-7) after the second vaccine dose. Reading the label with the study, this specimen's treatment or condition is: meningococcal conjugate vaccine given as trial control. The vaccinee samples were drawn from two UK trials, COV001 and COV002, one of which was a single-blind randomized controlled phase 2/3 trial testing AZD1222 (ChAdOx1 nCoV-19) in healthy adults. For TCRbeta chain sequencing, PBMC samples were collected from trial participants at day 0 and at day 28 after the second dose. The TCR originated in an adult who received the MenACWY meningococcal vaccine as a control. The specimen comprised peripheral blood, sampled 28 days after the second dose of the MenACWY control vaccine.

The CDR3 here reads CASSALGQWKAKNIQYF. DNA sequence: TGTGCCAGCAGTGCCCTGGGACAGTGGAAGGCCAAAAACATTCAGTACTTC. The chain links TRBV2 with TRBJ2-4; 7 bases in the junction line up with TRBD1. According to the germline V gene, CDR1 reads SNHLY and CDR2 reads FYNNEI. From the cysteine up to the phenylalanine, the CDR3 has a length of 17 residues. The CDR3 DNA has 51 bases and is translated from base 1. After removal of 4 bases from V and 1 base from J, the junction retains 10 bases not matched to a gene.